One TCR beta chain is described in this entry. In the original processing: Amplification from reference gene primers served as the basis for estimated nucleated cell counts. The data were produced by immunoSEQ multiplex PCR, yet TCRdb's version contains in-frame clones alone and is incomplete. V and J calls and clone size are given by that table; D and trimming were obtained from the DNA. The data contain under 200,000 clones, 80% to 90% of them seen just once; the ten biggest clones take up roughly 8.4%. The CDR3 totals 17 residues. V trimming: 0 bases; J trimming: 2 bases; junction bases outside the gene matches: 9. Germline assignment: CDR1 SGHNT and CDR2 YYREEE (reference sequence). The data were taken from a study of blood T cell repertoires in COVID-19. Study-level information: Specimens from acute and convalescent COVID-19 originated in the United States, Italy and Spain.

What was sequenced was PBMCs or T cells enriched from blood (not recorded which). The chain links TRBV5-4 to TRBJ2-5; 8 nucleotides match TRBD1. This receptor was obtained from a woman aged 18-35 years who had recovered from COVID-19. The CDR3 nucleotides are TGTGCCAGCAGCTTGGGGGAGGACAGGGCGGGTCAAGAGACCCAGTACTTC. It encodes CASSLGEDRAGQETQYF. Full variable domain (rest looked up from reference TRBV5-4 and TRBJ2-5): ETGVTQSPTHLIKTRGQQVTLRCSSQSGHNTVSWYQQALGQGPQFIFQYYREEENGRGNFPPRFSGLQFPNYSSELNVNALELDDSALYLCASSLGEDRAGQETQYFGPGTRLLVL.